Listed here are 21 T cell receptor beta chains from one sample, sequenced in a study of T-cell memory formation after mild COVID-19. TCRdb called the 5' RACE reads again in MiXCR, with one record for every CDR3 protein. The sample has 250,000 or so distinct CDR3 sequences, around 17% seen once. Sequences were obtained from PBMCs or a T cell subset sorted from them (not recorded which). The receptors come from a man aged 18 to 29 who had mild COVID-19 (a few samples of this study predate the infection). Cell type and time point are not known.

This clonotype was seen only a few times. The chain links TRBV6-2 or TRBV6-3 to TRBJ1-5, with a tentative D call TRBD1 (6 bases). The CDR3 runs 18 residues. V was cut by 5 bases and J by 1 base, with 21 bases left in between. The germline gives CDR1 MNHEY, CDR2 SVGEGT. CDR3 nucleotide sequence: TGTGCCAGCAGTAACCAACCCCACTACAGGGCCAGCAATCAGCCCCAGCATTTT. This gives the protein CASSNQPHYRASNQPQHF.

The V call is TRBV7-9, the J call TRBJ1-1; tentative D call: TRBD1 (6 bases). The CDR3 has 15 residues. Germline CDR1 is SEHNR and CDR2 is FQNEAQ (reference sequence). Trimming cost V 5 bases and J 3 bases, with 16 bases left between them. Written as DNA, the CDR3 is TGTGCCAGCAGCAACCGGGGGCGCGGGGACACTGAAGCTTTCTTT. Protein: CASSNRGRGDTEAFF.

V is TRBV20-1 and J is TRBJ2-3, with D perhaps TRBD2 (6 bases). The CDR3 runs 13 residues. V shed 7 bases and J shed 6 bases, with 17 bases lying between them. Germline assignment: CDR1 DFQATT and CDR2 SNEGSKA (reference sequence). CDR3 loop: CSVSTGGGDTQYF. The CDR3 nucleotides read TGCAGTGTTAGTACCGGGGGTGGTGATACGCAGTATTTT.

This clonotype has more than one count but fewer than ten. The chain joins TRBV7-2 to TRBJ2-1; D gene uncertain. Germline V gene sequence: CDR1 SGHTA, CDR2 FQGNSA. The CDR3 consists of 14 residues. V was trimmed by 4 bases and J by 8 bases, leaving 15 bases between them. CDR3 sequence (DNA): TGTGCCAGCAGCTCCGGGCCCCATCTGGATGAGCAGTTCTTC. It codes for CASSSGPHLDEQFF.

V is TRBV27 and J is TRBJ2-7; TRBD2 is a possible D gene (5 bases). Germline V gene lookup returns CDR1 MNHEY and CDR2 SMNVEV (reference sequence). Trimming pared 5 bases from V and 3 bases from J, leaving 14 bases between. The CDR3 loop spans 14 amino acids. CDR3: CASSLGLGDYEQYV. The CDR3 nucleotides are TGTGCCAGCAGTCTCGGCCTCGGGGACTACGAGCAGTACGTC.

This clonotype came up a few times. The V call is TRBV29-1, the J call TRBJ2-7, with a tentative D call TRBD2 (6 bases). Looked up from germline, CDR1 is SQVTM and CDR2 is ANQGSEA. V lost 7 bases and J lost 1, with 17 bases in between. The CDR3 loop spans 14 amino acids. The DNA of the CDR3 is TGCAGCGCATTGGGCCCAGGGACTTCCTACGAGCAGTACTTC. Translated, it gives CSALGPGTSYEQYF.

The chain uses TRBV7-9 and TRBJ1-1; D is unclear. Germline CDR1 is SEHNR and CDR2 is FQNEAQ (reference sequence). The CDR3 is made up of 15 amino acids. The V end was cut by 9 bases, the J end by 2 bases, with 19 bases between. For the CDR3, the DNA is TGTGCCAGTACCCAAGAGGTGACGGGAAACACTGAAGCTTTCTTT. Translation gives CASTQEVTGNTEAFF.

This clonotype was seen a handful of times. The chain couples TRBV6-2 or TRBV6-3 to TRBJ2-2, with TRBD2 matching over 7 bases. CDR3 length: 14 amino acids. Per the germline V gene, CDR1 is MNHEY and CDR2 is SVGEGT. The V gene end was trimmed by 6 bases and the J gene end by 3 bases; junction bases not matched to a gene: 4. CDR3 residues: CASRFLADTGELFF. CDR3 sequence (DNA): TGTGCCAGCAGGTTTCTAGCGGACACCGGGGAGCTGTTTTTT.

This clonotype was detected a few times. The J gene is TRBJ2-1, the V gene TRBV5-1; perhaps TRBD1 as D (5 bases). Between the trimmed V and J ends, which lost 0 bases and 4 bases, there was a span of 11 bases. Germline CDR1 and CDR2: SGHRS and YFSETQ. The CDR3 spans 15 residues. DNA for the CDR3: TGCGCCAGCAGCTTGGGATTACAGGCATACAATGAGCAGTTCTTC. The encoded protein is CASSLGLQAYNEQFF.

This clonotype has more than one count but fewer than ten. Written as DNA, the CDR3 is TGTGCCAGTAGTACCCTTCCCGGGGGGGCCGATGAGCAGTTCTTC. Translation gives CASSTLPGGADEQFF. The chain has TRBV19 and TRBJ2-1; 8 positions agree with TRBD2. This CDR3 region has 15 residues. V shed 4 bases and J 8 bases; nucleotides not matched to a gene: 10. CDR1 and CDR2 from the germline V gene are LNHDA and SQIVND (reference sequence).

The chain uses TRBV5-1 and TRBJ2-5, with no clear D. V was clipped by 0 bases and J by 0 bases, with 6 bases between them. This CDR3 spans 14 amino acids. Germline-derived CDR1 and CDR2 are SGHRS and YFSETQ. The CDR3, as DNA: TGCGCCAGCAGCTTGGGGGCTGACCAAGAGACCCAGTACTTC. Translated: CASSLGADQETQYF.

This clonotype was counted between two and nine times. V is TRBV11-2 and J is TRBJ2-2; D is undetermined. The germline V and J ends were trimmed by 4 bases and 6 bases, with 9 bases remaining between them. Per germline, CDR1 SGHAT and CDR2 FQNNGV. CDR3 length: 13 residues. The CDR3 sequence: CASSYHSAGELFF. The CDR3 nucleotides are TGTGCCAGCAGCTACCACAGCGCCGGGGAGCTGTTTTTT.

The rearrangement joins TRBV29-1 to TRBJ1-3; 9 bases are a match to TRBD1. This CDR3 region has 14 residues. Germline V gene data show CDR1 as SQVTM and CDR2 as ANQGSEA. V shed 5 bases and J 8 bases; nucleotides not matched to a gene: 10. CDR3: CSVTGTGPRDTIYF. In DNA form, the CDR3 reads TGCAGCGTTACCGGGACAGGGCCCCGAGACACCATATATTTT.

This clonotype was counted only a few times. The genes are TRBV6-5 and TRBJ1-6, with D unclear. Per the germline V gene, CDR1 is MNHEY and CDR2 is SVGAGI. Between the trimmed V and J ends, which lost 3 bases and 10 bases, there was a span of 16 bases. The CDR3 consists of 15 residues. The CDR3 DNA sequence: TGTGCCAGCAGTTATACTCGCCGTCCGGGATCACCCCTCCACTTT. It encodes CASSYTRRPGSPLHF.

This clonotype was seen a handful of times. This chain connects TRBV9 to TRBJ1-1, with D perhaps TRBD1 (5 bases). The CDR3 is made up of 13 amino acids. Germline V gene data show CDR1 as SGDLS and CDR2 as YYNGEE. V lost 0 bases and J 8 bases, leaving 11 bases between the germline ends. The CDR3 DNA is TGTGCCAGCAGCGTAGTACCAGGGTCGGAAGCTTTCTTT. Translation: CASSVVPGSEAFF.

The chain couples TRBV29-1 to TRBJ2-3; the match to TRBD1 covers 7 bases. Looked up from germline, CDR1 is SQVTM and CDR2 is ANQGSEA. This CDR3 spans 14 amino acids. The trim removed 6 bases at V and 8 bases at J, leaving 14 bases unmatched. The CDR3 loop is CSVAGTAGRGTQYF. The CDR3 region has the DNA TGCAGCGTCGCAGGGACAGCAGGTCGTGGTACGCAGTATTTT.

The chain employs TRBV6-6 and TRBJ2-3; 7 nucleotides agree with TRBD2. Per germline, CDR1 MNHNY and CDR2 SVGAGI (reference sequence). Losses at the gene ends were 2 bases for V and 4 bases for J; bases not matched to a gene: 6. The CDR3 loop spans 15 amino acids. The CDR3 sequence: CASSYGGGFPDTQYF. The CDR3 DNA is TGTGCCAGCAGTTACGGCGGGGGATTTCCAGATACGCAGTATTTT.

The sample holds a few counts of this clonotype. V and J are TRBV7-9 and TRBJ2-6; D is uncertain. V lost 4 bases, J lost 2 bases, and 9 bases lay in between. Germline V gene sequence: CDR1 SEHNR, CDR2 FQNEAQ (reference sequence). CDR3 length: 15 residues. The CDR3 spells CASSSWNTGANVLTF. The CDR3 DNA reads TGTGCCAGCAGCTCCTGGAATACTGGGGCCAACGTCCTGACTTTC.

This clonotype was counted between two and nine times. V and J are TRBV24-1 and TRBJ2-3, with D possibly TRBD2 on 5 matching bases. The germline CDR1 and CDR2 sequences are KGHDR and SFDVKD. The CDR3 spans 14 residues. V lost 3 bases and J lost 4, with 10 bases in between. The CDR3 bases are TGTGCCACCAGTGATGGTCTGCGGGCAGATACGCAGTATTTT. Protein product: CATSDGLRADTQYF.

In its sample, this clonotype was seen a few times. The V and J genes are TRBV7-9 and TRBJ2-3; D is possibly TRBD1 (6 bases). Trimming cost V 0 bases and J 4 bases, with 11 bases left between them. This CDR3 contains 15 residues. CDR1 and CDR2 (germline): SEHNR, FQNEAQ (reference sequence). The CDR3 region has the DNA TGTGCCAGCAGCTTAGCCCTAACAGGGTCAGATACGCAGTATTTT. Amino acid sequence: CASSLALTGSDTQYF.

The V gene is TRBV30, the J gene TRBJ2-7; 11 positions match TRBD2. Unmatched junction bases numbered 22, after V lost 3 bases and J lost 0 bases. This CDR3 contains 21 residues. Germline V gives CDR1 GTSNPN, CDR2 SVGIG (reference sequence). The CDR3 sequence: CAWSSAPRLAGTYGSSYEQYF. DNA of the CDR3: TGTGCCTGGAGCTCTGCTCCAAGACTAGCGGGGACGTACGGAAGCTCCTACGAGCAGTACTTC.